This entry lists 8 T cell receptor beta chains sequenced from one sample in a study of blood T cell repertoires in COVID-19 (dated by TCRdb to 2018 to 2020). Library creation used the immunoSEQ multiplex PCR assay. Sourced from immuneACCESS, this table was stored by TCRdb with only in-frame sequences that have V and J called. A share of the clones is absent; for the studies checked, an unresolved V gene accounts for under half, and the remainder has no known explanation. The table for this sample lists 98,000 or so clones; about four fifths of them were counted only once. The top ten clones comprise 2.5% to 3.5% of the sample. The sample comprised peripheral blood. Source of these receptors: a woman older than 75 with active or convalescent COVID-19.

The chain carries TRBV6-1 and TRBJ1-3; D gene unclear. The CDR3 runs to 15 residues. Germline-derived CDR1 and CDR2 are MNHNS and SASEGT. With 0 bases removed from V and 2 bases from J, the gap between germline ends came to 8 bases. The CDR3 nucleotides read TGTGCCAGCAGTGAAGCCGGGATCGCTGGAAACACCATATATTTT. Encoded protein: CASSEAGIAGNTIYF.

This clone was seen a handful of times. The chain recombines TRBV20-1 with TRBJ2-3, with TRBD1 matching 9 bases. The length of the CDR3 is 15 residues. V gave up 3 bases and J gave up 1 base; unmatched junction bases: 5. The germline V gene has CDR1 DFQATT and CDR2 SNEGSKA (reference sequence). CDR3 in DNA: TGCAGTGCTAGTACCCGGGACAGGGGCACAGATACGCAGTATTTT. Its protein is CSASTRDRGTDTQYF.

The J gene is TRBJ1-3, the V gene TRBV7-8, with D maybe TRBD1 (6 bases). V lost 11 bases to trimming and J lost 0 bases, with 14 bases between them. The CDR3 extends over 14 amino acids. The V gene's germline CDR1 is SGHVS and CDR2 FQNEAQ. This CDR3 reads CAGGHGGSGNTIYF. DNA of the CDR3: TGTGCCGGGGGACACGGAGGCTCTGGAAACACCATATATTTT.

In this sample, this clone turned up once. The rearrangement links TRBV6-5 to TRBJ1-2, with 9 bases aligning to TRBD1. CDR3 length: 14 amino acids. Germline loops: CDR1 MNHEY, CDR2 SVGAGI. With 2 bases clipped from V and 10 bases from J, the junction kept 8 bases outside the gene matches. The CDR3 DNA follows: TGTGCCAGCAGTTACCCGGGACAGGGTTACGTCTACACCTTC. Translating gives CASSYPGQGYVYTF.

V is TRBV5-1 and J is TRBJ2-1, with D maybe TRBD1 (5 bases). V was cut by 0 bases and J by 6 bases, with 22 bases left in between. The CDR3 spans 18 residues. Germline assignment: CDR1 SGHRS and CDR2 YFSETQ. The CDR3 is CASSLGREQPPPRNEQFF. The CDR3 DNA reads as TGCGCCAGCAGCTTGGGCAGGGAACAGCCCCCCCCGCGCAATGAGCAGTTCTTC.

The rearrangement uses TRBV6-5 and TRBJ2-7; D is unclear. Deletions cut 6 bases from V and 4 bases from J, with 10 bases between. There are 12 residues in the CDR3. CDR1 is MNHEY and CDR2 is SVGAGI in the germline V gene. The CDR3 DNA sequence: TGTGCCAGCAGGCCCAACCAGTACGAGCAGTACTTC. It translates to CASRPNQYEQYF.

The CDR3 sequence: CASRLLGQGASNYGYTF. The CDR3 nucleotides read TGTGCCAGTAGGCTATTGGGCCAGGGGGCGTCTAACTATGGCTACACCTTC. The rearrangement joins TRBV19 to TRBJ1-2; TRBD1 agrees at 8 bases. V shed 6 bases and J 0 bases; nucleotides not matched to a gene: 12. The CDR3 is made up of 17 amino acids. In germline, CDR1 is LNHDA, CDR2 SQIVND (reference sequence).

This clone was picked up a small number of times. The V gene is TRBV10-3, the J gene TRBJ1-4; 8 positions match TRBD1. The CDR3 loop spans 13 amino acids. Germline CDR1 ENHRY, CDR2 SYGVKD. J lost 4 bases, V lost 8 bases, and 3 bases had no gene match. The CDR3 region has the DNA TGTGCCATCCGGGGACAGGATAATGAAAAACTGTTTTTT. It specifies CAIRGQDNEKLFF.